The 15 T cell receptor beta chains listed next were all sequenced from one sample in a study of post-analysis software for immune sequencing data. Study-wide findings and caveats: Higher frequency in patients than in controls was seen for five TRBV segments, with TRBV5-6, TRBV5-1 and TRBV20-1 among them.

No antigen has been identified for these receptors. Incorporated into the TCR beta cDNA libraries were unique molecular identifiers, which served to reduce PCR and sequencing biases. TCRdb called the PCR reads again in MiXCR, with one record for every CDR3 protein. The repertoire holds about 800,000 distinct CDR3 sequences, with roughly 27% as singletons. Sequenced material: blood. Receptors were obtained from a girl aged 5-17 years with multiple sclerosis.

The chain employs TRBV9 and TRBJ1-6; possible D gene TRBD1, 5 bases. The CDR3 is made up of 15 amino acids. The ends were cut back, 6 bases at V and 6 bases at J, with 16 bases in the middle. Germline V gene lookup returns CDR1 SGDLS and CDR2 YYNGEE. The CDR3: CASTNERGGNSPLHF. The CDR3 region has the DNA TGTGCCAGCACAAACGAAAGGGGTGGTAATTCACCCCTCCACTTT.

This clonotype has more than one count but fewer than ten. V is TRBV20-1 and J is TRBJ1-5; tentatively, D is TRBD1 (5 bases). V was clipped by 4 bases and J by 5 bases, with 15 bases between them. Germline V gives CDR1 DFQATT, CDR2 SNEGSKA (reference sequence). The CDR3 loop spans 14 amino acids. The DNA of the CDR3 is TGCAGTGCTATTTACGGGGGGTCGGATCAGCCCCAGCATTTT. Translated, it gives CSAIYGGSDQPQHF.

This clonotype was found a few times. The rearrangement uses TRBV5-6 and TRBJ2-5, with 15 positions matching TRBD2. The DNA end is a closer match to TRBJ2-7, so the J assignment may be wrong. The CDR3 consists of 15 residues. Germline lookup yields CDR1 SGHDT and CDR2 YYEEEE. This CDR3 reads CASSGGLAGGHEQYF. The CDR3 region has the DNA TGTGCCAGCAGCGGGGGACTAGCGGGAGGCCACGAGCAGTACTTC.

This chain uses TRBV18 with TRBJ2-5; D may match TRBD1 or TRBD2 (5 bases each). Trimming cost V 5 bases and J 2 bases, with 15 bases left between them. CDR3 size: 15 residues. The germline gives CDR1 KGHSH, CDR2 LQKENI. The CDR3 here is CASSSGLGGQETQYF. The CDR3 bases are TGTGCCAGCTCATCAGGGTTAGGAGGACAAGAGACCCAGTACTTC. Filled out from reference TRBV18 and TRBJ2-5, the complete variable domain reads NAGVMQNPRHLVRRRGQEARLRCSPMKGHSHVYWYRQLPEEGLKFMVYLQKENIIDESGMPKERFSAEFPKEGPSILRIQQVVRGDSAAYFCASSSGLGGQETQYFGPGTRLLVL.

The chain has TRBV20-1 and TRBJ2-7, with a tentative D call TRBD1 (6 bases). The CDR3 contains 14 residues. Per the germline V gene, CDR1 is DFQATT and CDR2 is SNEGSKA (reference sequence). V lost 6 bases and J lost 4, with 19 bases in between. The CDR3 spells CSAPETGRRYEQYF. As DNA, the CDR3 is TGCAGTGCACCTGAGACAGGTCGGAGGTACGAGCAGTACTTC.

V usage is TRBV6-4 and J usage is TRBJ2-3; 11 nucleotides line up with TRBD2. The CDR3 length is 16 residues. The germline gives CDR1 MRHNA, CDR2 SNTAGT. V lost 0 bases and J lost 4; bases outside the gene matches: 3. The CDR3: CASSDSTSGDADTQYF. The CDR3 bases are TGTGCCAGCAGTGACTCGACTAGCGGGGACGCAGATACGCAGTATTTT.

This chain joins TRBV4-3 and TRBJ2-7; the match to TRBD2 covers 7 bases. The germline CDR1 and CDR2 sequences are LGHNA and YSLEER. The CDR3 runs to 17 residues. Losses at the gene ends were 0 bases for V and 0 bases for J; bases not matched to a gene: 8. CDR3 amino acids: CASSQDTGGSDSYEQYF. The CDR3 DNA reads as TGCGCCAGCAGCCAAGATACGGGCGGGAGTGACTCCTACGAGCAGTACTTC.

CDR3 region: CASSFLRLPYEQYF. The CDR3 DNA sequence: TGTGCCAGCAGTTTCCTCAGGTTACCCTACGAGCAGTACTTC. The chain uses TRBV7-2 and TRBJ2-4; D gene ambiguous. The assigned J gene may be wrong: the sequence end matches TRBJ2-7 better. This CDR3 spans 14 amino acids. Germline CDR1 is SGHTA and CDR2 is FQGNSA.

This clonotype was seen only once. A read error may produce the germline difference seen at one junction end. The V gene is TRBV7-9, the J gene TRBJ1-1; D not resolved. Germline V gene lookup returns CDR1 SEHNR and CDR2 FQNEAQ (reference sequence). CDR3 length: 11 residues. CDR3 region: CASSLEGNAVF. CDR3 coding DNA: TGTGCCAGCAGCTTAGAAGGGAACGCTGTCTTT.

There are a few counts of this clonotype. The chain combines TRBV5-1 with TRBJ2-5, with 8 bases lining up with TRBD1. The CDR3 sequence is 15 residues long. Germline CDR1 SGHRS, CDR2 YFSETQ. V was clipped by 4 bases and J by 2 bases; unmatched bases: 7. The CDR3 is CASSAGGQGQETQYF. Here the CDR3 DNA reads TGCGCCAGCAGCGCCGGCGGACAGGGACAAGAGACCCAGTACTTC.

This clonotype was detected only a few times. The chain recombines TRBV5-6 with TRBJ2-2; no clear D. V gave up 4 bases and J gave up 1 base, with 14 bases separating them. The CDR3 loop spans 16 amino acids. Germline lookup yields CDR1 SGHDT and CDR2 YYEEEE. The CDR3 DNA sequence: TGTGCCAGCAGCCCACCAGCACCGAAGAACACCGGGGAGCTGTTTTTT. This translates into CASSPPAPKNTGELFF.

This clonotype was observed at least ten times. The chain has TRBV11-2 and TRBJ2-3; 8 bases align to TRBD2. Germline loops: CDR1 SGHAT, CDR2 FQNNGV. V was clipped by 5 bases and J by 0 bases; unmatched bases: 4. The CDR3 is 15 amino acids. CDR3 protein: CASSPRLASTDTQYF. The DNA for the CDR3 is TGTGCCAGCAGCCCCCGACTAGCGAGCACAGATACGCAGTATTTT.

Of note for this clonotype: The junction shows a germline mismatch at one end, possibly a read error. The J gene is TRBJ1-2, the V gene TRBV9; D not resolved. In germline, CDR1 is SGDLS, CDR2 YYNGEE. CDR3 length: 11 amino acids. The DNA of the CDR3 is TGTGCCAGCAGCGTAGGCTATGGCTACACCTTT. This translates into CASSVGYGYTF. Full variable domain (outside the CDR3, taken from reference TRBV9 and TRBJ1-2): DSGVTQTPKHLITATGQRVTLRCSPRSGDLSVYWYQQSLDQGLQFLIQYYNGEERAKGNILERFSAQQFPDLHSELNLSSLELGDSALYFCASSVGYGYTFGSGTRLTVV.

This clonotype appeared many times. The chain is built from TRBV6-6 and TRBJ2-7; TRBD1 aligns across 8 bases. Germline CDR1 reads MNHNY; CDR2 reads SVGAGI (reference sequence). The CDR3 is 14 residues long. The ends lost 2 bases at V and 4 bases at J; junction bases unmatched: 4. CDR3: CASSYPDRGYEQYF. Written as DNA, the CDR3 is TGTGCCAGCAGTTACCCCGACAGGGGTTACGAGCAGTACTTC.

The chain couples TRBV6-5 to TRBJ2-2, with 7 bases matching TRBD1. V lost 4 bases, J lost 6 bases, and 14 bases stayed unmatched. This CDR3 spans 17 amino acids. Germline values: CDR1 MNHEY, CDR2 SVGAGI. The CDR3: CASSSLGSAGGAGELFF. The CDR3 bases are TGTGCCAGCAGTTCCCTGGGGTCGGCAGGGGGAGCCGGGGAGCTGTTTTTT.